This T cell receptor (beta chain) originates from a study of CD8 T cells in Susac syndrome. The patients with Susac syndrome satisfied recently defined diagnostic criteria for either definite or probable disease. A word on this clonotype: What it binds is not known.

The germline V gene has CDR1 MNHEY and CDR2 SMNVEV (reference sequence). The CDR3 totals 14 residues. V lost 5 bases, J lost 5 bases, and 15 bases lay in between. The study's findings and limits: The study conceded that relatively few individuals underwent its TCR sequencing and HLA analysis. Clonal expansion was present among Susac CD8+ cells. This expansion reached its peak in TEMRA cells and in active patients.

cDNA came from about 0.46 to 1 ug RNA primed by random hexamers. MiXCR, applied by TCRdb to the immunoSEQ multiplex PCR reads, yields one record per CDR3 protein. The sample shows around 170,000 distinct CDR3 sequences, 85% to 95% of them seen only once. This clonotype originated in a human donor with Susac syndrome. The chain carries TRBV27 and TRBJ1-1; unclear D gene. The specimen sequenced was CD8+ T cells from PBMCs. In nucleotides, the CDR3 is TGTGCCAGCAGTCCCTTCGGAGGGCGGACTGAAGCTTTCTTT. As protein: CASSPFGGRTEAFF.